This T cell receptor beta chain is drawn from a study of blood T cell repertoires in COVID-19. Across the study: The samples span acute and convalescent COVID-19 from the United States, Italy and Spain. PBMCs, B-cell-depleted T cells, or T cells were the source of the cDNA or gDNA that made up the material.

The CDR3 totals 15 residues. J was trimmed by 8 bases and V by 6 bases; bases with no gene match: 6. The germline V gene has CDR1 ENHRY and CDR2 SYGVKD. How the authors handled the data: Amplification from reference gene primers served as the basis for estimated nucleated cell counts. The table came from immunoSEQ multiplex PCR; TCRdb's copy has only in-frame clones and leaves some out. The V and J calls and clone size were taken over from that table, and D and trimming were inferred from the DNA. The data contain 250,000 to 350,000 clones, 85% to 90% of them singletons. Followed over time, Seattle patients had been enrolled while infection was active.

Specimen: peripheral blood. This clonotype was sampled from a woman aged 45-65 years with COVID-19, enrolled during active disease. This rearrangement joins TRBV10-3 to TRBJ2-1, with TRBD2 identical over 14 bases. The CDR3 DNA follows: TGTGCCATCAGACCGGGACTAGCGGGAGTTGATGAGCAGTTCTTC. Protein product: CAIRPGLAGVDEQFF.